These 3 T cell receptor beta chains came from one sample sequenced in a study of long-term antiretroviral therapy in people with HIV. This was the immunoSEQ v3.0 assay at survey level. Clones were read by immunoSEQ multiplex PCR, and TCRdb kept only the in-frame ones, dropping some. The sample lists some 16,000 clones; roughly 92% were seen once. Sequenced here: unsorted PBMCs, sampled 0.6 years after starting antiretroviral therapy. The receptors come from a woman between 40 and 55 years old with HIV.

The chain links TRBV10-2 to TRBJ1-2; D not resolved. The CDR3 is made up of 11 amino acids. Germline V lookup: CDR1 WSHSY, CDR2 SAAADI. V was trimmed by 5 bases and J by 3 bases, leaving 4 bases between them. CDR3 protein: CASSTDYGYTF. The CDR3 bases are TGCGCCAGCAGTACCGACTATGGCTACACCTTC.

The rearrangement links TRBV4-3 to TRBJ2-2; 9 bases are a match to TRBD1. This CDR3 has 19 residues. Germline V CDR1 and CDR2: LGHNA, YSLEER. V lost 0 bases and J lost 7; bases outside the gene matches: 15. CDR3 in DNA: TGCGCCAGCAGCCAAGACGCGTTTCCGGGACAGGGAACTGGCGGGGAGCTGTTTTTT. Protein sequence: CASSQDAFPGQGTGGELFF.

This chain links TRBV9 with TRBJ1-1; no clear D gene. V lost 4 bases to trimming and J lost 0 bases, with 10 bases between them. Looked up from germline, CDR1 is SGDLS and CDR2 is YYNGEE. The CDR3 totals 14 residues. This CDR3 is CASSPWRMNTEAFF. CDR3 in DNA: TGTGCCAGCAGCCCCTGGAGGATGAACACTGAAGCTTTCTTT.